This T cell receptor beta chain was sequenced for a study of blood T cell repertoires in COVID-19. Study in general: Samples came from the United States, Italy and Spain, spanning acute and convalescent COVID-19. Sources were T cells, B-cell-depleted T cells, or PBMCs; the material itself was cDNA or gDNA.

Looked up from germline, CDR1 is SEHNR and CDR2 is FQNEAQ (reference sequence). The V and J ends lost 5 bases and 3 bases, in that order; junction bases with no gene match: 4. The CDR3 contains 14 residues. In the original analysis: Nucleated cell number was recorded as an estimate derived from reference gene primer amplification. The protocol was immunoSEQ multiplex PCR, while the TCRdb copy is restricted to in-frame clones and leaves out a portion. V and J calls and clone size are copied from that table; D and trimming were computed from the DNA. Among over 450,000 clones, roughly 91% were seen once, and the ten largest hold less than 9%. Seattle's enrolled individuals joined amid active infection and were then monitored longitudinally.

The sequenced sample was peripheral blood. The source of this sequence is a woman aged 45-60 years with COVID-19, enrolled during active disease. The chain employs TRBV7-9 and TRBJ1-5, with 7 bases that match TRBD1. For the CDR3, the DNA is TGTGCCAGCAGCCTGGGACAGACCAATCAGCCCCAGCATTTT. Translating it yields CASSLGQTNQPQHF.